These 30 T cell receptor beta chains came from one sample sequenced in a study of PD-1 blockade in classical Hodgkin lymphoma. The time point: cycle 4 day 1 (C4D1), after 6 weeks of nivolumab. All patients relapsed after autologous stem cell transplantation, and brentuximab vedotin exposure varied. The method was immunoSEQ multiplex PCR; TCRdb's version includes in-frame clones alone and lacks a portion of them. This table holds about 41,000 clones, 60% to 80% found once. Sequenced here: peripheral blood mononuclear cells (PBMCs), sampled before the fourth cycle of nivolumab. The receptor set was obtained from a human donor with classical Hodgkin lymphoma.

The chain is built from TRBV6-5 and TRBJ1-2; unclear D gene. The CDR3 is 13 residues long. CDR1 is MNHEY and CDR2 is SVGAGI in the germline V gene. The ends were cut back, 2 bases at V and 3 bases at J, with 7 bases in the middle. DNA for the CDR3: TGTGCCAGCAGTTACCGGGAGCACTATGGCTACACCTTC. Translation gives CASSYREHYGYTF.

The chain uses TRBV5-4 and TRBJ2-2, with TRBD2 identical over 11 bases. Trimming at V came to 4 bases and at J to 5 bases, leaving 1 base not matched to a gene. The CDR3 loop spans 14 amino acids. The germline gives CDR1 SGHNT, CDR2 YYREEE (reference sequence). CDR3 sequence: CASSPSGRTGELFF. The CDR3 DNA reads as TGTGCCAGCAGCCCTAGCGGGAGGACCGGGGAGCTGTTTTTT.

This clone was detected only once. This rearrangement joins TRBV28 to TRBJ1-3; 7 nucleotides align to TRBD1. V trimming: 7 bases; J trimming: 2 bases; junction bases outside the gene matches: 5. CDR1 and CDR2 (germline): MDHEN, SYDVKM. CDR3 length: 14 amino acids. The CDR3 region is CASIKTGAGNTIYF. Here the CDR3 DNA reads TGTGCCAGCATTAAAACAGGGGCTGGAAACACCATATATTTT.

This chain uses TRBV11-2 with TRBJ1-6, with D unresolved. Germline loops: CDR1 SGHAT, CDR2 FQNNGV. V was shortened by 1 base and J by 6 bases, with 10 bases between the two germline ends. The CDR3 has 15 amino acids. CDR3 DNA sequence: TGTGCCAGCAGCTTAGGACGGATTCTTAATTCACCCCTCCACTTT. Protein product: CASSLGRILNSPLHF. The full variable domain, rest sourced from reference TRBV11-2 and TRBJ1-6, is EAGVAQSPRYKIIEKRQSVAFWCNPISGHATLYWYQQILGQGPKLLIQFQNNGVVDDSQLPKDRFSAERLKGVDSTLKIQPAKLEDSAVYLCASSLGRILNSPLHFGNGTRLTVT.

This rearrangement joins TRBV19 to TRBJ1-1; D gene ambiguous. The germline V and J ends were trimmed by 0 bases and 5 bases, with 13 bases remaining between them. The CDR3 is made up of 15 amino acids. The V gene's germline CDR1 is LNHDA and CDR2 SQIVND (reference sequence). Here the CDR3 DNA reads TGTGCCAGTAGTATAGACCGTGGGCTGGGGACTGAAGCTTTCTTT. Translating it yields CASSIDRGLGTEAFF.

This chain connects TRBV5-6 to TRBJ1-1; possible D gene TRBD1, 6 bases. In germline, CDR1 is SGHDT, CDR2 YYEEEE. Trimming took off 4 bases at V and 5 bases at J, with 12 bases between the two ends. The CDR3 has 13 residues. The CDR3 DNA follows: TGTGCCAGCAGCACGGGGGGGCGGACTGAAGCTTTCTTT. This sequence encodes CASSTGGRTEAFF.

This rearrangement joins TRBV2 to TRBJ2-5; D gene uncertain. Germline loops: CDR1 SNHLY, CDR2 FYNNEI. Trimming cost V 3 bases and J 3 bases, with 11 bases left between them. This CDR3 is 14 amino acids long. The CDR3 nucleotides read TGTGCCAGCAGTGATTCCCCCGAAAAAGAGACCCAGTACTTC. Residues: CASSDSPEKETQYF.

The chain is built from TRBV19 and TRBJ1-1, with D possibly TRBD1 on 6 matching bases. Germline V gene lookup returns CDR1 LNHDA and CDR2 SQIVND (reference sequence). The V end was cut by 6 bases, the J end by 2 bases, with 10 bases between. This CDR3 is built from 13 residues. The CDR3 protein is CASRLDRNTEAFF. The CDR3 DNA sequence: TGTGCCAGTAGATTGGACAGAAACACTGAAGCTTTCTTT.

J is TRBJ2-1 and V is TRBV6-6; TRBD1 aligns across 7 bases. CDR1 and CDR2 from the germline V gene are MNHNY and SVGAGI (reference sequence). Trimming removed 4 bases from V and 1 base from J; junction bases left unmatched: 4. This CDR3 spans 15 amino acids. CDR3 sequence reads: CASSSHRGSYNEQFF. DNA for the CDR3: TGTGCCAGCAGTTCCCACAGGGGTTCCTACAATGAGCAGTTCTTC.

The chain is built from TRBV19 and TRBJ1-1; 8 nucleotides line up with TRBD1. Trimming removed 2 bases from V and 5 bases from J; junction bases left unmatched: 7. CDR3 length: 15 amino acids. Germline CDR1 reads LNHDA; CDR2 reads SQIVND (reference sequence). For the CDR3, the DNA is TGTGCCAGTAGTATATCAGGGGGCTCGGGAACTGAAGCTTTCTTT. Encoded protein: CASSISGGSGTEAFF. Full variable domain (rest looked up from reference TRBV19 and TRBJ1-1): DGGITQSPKYLFRKEGQNVTLSCEQNLNHDAMYWYRQDPGQGLRLIYYSQIVNDFQKGDIAEGYSVSREKKESFPLTVTSAQKNPTAFYLCASSISGGSGTEAFFGQGTRLTVV.

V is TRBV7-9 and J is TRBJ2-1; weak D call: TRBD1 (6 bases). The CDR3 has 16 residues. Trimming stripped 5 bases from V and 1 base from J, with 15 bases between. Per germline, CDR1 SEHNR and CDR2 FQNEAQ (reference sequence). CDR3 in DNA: TGTGCCAGCAGCGGATCAACAGGGTGGTCCTACAATGAGCAGTTCTTC. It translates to CASSGSTGWSYNEQFF.

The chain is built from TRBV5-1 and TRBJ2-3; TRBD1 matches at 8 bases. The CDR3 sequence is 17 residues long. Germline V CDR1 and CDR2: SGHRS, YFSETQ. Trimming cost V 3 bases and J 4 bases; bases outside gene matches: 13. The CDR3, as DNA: TGCGCCAGCAGCTGGCGGACAGGCGACAGGGGTGCAGATACGCAGTATTTT. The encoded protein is CASSWRTGDRGADTQYF.

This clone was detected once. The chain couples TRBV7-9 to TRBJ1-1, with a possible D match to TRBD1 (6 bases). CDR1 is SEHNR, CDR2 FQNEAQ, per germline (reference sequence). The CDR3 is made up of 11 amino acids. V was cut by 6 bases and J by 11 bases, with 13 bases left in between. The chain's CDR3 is CASSGGHGAFF. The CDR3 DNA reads TGTGCCAGCAGTGGGGGGCACGGGGCTTTCTTT.

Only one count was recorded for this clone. The CDR3 protein is CASSQDLVVRETQYF. The CDR3 DNA reads TGCGCCAGCAGCCAAGATTTAGTGGTGAGAGAGACCCAGTACTTC. The chain recombines TRBV4-1 with TRBJ2-5; D remains unclear. Looked up from germline, CDR1 is MGHRA and CDR2 is YSYEKL. Trimming took 0 bases from V and 4 from J, leaving 12 bases between them. This CDR3 has 15 residues.

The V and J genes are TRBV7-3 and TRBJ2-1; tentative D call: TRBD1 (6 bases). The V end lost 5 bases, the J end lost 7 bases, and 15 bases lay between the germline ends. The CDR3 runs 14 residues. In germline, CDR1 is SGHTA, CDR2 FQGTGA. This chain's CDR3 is CASSPRTAQNEQFF. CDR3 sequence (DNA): TGTGCCAGCAGCCCTCGGACAGCACAAAATGAGCAGTTCTTC. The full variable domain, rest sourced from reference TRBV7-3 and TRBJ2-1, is GAGVSQTPSNKVTEKGKYVELRCDPISGHTALYWYRQSLGQGPEFLIYFQGTGAADDSGLPNDRFFAVRPEGSVSTLKIQRTERGDSAVYLCASSPRTAQNEQFFGPGTRLTVL.

CDR3 loop: CASSLIGQGTYEQYF. The CDR3 DNA reads TGTGCCAGCAGCTTAATAGGACAAGGAACCTACGAGCAGTACTTC. V usage is TRBV7-9 and J usage is TRBJ2-7, with D perhaps matching TRBD1 (5 bases). The germline CDR1 and CDR2 sequences are SEHNR and FQNEAQ (reference sequence). V was clipped by 2 bases and J by 2 bases, with 13 bases between them. The CDR3 length is 15 residues.

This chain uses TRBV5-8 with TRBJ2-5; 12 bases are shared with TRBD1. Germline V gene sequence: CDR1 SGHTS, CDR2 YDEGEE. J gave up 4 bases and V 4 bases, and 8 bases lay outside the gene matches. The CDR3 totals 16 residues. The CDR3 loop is CASSPGQGAVGETQYF. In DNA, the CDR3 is TGTGCCAGCAGCCCGGGACAGGGGGCGGTCGGAGAGACCCAGTACTTC.

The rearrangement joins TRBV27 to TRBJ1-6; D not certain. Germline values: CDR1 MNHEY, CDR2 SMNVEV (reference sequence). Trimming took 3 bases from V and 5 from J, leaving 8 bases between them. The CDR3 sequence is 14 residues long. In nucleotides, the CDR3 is TGTGCCAGCAGTTTGCCTTCGGATAATTCACCCCTCCACTTT. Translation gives CASSLPSDNSPLHF.

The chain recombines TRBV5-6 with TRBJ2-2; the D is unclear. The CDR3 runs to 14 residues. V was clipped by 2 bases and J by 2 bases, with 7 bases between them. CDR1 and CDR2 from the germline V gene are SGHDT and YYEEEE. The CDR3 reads CASSFTINTGELFF. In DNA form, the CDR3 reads TGTGCCAGCAGCTTTACGATCAACACCGGGGAGCTGTTTTTT.

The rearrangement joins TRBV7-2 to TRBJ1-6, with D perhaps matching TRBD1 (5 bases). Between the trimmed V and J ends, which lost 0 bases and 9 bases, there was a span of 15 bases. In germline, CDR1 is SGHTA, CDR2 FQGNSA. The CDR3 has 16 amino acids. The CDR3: CASSLASGQAGSPLHF. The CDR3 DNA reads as TGTGCCAGCAGCTTAGCCTCGGGGCAGGCGGGTTCACCCCTCCACTTT.

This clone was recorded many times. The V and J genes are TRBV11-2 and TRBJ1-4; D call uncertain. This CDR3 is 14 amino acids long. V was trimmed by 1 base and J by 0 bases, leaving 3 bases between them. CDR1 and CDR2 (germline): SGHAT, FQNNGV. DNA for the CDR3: TGTGCCAGCAGCTTAGGGTCAACTAATGAAAAACTGTTTTTT. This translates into CASSLGSTNEKLFF.

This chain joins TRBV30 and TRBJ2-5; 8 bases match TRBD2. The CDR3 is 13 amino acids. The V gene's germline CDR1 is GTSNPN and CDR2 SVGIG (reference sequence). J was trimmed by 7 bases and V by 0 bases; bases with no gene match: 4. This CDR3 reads CAWSVAGVGTQYF. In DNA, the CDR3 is TGTGCCTGGAGTGTAGCGGGGGTAGGGACCCAGTACTTC. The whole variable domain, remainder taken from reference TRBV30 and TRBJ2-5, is SQTIHQWPATLVQPVGSPLSLECTVEGTSNPNLYWYRQAAGRGLQLLFYSVGIGQISSEVPQNLSASRPQDRQFILSSKKLLLSDSGFYLCAWSVAGVGTQYFGPGTRLLVL.

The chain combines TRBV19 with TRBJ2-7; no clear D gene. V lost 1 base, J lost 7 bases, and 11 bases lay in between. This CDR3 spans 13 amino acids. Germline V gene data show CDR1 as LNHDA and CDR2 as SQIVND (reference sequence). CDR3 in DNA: TGTGCCAGTAGTATAGGAGGTGCTTGGGAGCAGTACTTC. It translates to CASSIGGAWEQYF.

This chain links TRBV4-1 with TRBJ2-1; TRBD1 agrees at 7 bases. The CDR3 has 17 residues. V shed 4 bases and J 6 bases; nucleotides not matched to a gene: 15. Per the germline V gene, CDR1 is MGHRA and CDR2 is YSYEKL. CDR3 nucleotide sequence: TGCGCCAGCAGCCCCCGCCTAGACAGGGTAATAGGCAATGAGCAGTTCTTC. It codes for CASSPRLDRVIGNEQFF.

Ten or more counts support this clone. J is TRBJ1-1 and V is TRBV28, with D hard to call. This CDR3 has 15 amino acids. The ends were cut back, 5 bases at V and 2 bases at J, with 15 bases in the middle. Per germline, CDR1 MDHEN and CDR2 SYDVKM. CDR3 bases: TGTGCCAGCAGTGCCCCCGATGGGTTTAACACTGAAGCTTTCTTT. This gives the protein CASSAPDGFNTEAFF. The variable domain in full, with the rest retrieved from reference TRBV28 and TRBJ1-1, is DVKVTQSSRYLVKRTGEKVFLECVQDMDHENMFWYRQDPGLGLRLIYFSYDVKMKEKGDIPEGYSVSREKKERFSLILESASTNQTSMYLCASSAPDGFNTEAFFGQGTRLTVV.

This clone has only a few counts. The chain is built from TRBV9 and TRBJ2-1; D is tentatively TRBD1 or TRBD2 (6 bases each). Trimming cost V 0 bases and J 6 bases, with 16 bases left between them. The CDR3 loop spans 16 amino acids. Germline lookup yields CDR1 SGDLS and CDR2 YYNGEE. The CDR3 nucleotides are TGTGCCAGCAGCGTAGATCGGGGGCGGGCTGGCAATGAGCAGTTCTTC. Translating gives CASSVDRGRAGNEQFF.

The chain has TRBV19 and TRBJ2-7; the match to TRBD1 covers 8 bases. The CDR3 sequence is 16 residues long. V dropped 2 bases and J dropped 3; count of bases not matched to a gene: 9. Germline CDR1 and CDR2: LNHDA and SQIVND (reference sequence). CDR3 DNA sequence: TGTGCCAGTAGTATAAAAGAGACAGGGGCGATCTACGAGCAGTACTTC. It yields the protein CASSIKETGAIYEQYF. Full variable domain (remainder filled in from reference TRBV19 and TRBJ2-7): DGGITQSPKYLFRKEGQNVTLSCEQNLNHDAMYWYRQDPGQGLRLIYYSQIVNDFQKGDIAEGYSVSREKKESFPLTVTSAQKNPTAFYLCASSIKETGAIYEQYFGPGTRLTVT.

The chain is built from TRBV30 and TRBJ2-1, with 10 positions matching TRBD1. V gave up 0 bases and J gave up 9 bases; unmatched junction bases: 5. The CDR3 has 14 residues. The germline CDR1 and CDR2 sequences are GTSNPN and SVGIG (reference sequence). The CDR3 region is CAWSVLDRGGEQFF. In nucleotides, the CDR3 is TGTGCCTGGAGTGTACTGGACAGGGGGGGTGAGCAGTTCTTC. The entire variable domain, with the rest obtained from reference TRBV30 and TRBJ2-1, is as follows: SQTIHQWPATLVQPVGSPLSLECTVEGTSNPNLYWYRQAAGRGLQLLFYSVGIGQISSEVPQNLSASRPQDRQFILSSKKLLLSDSGFYLCAWSVLDRGGEQFFGPGTRLTVL.

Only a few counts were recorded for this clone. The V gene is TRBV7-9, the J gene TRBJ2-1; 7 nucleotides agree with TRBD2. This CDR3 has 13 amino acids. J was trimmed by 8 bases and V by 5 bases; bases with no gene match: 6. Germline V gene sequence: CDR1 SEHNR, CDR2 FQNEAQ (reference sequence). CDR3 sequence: CASSHGLVHEQFF. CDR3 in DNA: TGTGCCAGCAGCCACGGACTAGTCCATGAGCAGTTCTTC. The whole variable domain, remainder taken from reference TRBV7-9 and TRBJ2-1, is DTGVSQNPRHKITKRGQNVTFRCDPISEHNRLYWYRQTLGQGPEFLTYFQNEAQLEKSRLLSDRFSAERPKGSFSTLEIQRTEQGDSAMYLCASSHGLVHEQFFGPGTRLTVL.

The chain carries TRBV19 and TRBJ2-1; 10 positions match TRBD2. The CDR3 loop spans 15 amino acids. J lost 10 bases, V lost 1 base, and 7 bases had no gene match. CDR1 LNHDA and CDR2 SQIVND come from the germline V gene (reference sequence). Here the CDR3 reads CASSIVSGGAVEQFF. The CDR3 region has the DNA TGTGCCAGTAGTATAGTGAGCGGGGGGGCGGTCGAGCAGTTCTTC.